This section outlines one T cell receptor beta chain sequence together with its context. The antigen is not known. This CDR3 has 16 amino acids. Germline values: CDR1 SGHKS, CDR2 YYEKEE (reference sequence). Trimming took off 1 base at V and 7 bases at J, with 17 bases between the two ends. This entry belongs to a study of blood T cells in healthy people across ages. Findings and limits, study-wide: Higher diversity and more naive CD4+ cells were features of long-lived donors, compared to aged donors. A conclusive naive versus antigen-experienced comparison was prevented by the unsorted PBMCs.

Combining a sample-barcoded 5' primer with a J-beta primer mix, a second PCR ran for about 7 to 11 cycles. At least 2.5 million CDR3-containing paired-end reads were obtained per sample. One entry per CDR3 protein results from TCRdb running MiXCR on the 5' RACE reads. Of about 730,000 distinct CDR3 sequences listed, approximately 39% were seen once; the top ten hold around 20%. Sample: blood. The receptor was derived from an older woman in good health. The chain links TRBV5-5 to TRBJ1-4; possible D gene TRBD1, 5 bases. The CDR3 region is CASSLSSGGTGEKLFF. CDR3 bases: TGTGCCAGCAGCTTGTCTTCCGGTGGCACAGGTGAAAAACTGTTTTTT.